This TCR beta chain appears in the sequencing data of a study of graft-versus-host responses after intestinal transplantation. As for the study in general: For approximately three years after anti-thymocyte globulin induction, all recipients took tacrolimus and steroids.

TCRdb keeps only in-frame clones here, not all; method: immunoSEQ multiplex PCR. In the table there are around 100,000 clones, roughly 84% of which are singletons. As to this clone: The antigen remains undetermined.

This CDR3 spans 16 amino acids. Losses at the gene ends were 4 bases for V and 3 bases for J; bases not matched to a gene: 5. In germline, CDR1 is SGHRS, CDR2 YFSETQ. The chain has TRBV5-1 and TRBJ2-2; 11 bases are a match to TRBD2. The TCR was taken from a human donor who received an intestinal transplant. The sequences come from unstimulated CD4+ T cells sorted from spleen or lymph node cells, collected before intestinal transplant. CDR3: CASSPLAGGYTGELFF. The CDR3 DNA is TGCGCCAGCAGCCCTTTAGCGGGAGGGTACACCGGGGAGCTGTTTTTT. Drawing the rest from reference TRBV5-1 and TRBJ2-2, the complete variable domain is KAGVTQTPRYLIKTRGQQVTLSCSPISGHRSVSWYQQTPGQGLQFLFEYFSETQRNKGNFPGRFSGRQFSNSRSEMNVSTLELGDSALYLCASSPLAGGYTGELFFGEGSRLTVL.